A selection of T cell receptor beta chains follows, all from one sample in a study of cytomegalovirus exposure and HLA in healthy donors. Assay used: immunoSEQ multiplex PCR; TCRdb lists only in-frame clones, some missing. Among about 130,000 clones listed, around 74% were seen once. Sequencing was done on a sample of PBMCs. Source of these receptors: a male donor in good health and CMV-seronegative. CDR3s include the opening cysteine and the closing phenylalanine or tryptophan. The order of the fields is clone size, J gene, D gene, V gene, CDR3 length, CDR3 DNA, CDR3 protein. A D gene is named only where the DNA matches it firmly. Expanded clones are given a class, and other clones once, few, many or no size at all.

>once|TRBJ2-7|NA|TRBV5-1|15
TGCGCCAGCAGCTTGGCCCCACGGGAAGGGTACGAGCAGTACTTC
CASSLAPREGYEQYF
>few|TRBJ2-3|NA|TRBV7-3|15
TGTGCCAGCAGCTTTCAAGCGGGTGCCACAGATACGCAGTATTTT
CASSFQAGATDTQYF
>few|TRBJ2-1|TRBD2|TRBV27|16
TGTGCCAGCAGTGGAGGTCGGCGGGGGGCATACAATGAGCAGTTCTTC
CASSGGRRGAYNEQFF
>NA|TRBJ1-5|NA|TRBV6-1|14
TGTGCCAGCAGCCCAGGGGCTGATTATCAGCCCCAGCATTTT
CASSPGADYQPQHF
>NA|TRBJ1-2|NA|TRBV13|13
TGTGCCAGCAGCCGTACAGTCAACTATGGCTACACCTTC
CASSRTVNYGYTF
>few|TRBJ1-5|TRBD1|TRBV19|15
TGTGCCAGTAGTCCCGGGACAGCCATTAATCAGCCCCAGCATTTT
CASSPGTAINQPQHF
>once|TRBJ1-6|NA|TRBV30|13
TGTGCCTGGAGTGGACAGGAAAATTCACCCCTCCACTTT
CAWSGQENSPLHF
>NA|TRBJ1-5|NA|TRBV15|17
TGTGCCACCAGCAGAGTTCCGACAGGAAATAGCAATCAGCCCCAGCATTTT
CATSRVPTGNSNQPQHF
>NA|TRBJ1-1|NA|TRBV2|14
TGTGCCAGCAGTGAATCCCAGGGGAACACTGAAGCTTTCTTT
CASSESQGNTEAFF
>NA|TRBJ2-3|NA|TRBV18|17
TGTGCCAGCTCCCTCGTAAACGGAGCCCTTAGCACAGATACGCAGTATTTT
CASSLVNGALSTDTQYF
>once|TRBJ2-7|NA|TRBV6-1|13
TGTGCCAGCAGCCTATTGTACTCCTACGAGCAGTACTTC
CASSLLYSYEQYF
>NA|TRBJ2-1|NA|TRBV7-2|15
TGTGCCAGCAGCTTAGTAGGGGGTGTATACAATGAGCAGTTCTTC
CASSLVGGVYNEQFF
>NA|TRBJ2-7|TRBD1|TRBV19|14
TGTGCCAGTAGTCAGGGGGCCACAGTCTACGAGCAGTACTTC
CASSQGATVYEQYF
>NA|TRBJ2-4|TRBD2|TRBV6-1|15
TGTGCCAGCGGTCTGGCCAGGACTAGCGGGGGGGCCAGGGACTTC
CASGLARTSGGARDF
>NA|TRBJ2-7|TRBD2|TRBV13|15
TGTGCCAGCAGCTTAGGGCTAGCGGAGTCCTACGAGCAGTACTTC
CASSLGLAESYEQYF
>NA|TRBJ1-5|NA|TRBV30|13
TGTGCCTGGAGCAGTTTCCCTCATCAGCCCCAGCATTTT
CAWSSFPHQPQHF